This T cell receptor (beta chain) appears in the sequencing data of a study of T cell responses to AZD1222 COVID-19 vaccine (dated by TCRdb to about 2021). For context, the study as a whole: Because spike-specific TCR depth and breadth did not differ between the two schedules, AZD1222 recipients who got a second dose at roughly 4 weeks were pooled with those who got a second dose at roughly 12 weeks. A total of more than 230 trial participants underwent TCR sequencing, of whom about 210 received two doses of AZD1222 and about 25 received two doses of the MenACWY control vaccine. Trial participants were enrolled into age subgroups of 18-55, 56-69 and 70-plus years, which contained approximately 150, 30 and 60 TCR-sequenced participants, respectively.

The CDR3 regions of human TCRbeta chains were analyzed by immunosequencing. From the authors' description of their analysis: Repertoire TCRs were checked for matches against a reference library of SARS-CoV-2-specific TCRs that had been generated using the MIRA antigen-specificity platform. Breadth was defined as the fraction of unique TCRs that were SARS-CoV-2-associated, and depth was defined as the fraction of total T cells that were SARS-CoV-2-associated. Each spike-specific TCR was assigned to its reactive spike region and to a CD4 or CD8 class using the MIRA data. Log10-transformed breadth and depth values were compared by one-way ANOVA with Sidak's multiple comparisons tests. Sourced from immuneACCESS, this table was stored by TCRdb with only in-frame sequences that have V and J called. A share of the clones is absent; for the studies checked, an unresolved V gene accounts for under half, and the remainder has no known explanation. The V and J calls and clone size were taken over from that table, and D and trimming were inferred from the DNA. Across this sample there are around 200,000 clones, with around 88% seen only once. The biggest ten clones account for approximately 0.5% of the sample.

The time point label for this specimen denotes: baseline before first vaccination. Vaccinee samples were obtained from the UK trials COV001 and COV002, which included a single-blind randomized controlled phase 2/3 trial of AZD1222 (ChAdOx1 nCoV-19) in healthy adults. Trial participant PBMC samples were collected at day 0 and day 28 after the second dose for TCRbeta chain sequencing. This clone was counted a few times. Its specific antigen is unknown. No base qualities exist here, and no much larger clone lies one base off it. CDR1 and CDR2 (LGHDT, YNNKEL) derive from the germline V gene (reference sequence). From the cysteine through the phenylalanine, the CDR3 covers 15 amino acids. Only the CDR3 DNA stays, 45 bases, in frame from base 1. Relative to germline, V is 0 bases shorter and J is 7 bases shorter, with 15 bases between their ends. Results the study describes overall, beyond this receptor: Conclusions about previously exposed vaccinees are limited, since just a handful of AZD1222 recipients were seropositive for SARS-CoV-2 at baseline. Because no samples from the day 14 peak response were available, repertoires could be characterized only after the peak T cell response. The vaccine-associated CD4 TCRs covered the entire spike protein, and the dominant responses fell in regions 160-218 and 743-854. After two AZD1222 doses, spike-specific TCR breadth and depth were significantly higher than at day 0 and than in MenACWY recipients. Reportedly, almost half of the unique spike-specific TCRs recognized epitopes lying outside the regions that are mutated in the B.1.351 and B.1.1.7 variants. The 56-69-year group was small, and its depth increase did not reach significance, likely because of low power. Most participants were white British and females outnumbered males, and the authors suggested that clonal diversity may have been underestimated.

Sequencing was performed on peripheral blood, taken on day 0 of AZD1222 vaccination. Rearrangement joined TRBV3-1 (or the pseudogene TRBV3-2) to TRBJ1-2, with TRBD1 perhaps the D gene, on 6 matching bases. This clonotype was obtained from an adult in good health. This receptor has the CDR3 CASSQDTGGLGGYTF. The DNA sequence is TGTGCCAGCAGCCAAGATACTGGGGGGCTCGGTGGCTACACCTTC.